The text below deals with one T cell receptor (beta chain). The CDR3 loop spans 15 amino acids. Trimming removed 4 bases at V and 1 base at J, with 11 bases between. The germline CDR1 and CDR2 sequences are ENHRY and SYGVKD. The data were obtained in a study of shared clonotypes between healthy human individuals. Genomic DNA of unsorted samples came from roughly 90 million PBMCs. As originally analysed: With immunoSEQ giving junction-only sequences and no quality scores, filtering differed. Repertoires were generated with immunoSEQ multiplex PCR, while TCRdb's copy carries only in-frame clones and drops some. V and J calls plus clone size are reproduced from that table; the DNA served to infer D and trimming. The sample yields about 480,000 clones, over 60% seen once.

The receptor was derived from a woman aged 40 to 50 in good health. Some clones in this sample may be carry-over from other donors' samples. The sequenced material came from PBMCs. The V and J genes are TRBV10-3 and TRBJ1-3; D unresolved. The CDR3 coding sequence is TGTGCCATCAGTGTGTCAGCTCCATCTGGAAACACCATATATTTT. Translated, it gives CAISVSAPSGNTIYF.